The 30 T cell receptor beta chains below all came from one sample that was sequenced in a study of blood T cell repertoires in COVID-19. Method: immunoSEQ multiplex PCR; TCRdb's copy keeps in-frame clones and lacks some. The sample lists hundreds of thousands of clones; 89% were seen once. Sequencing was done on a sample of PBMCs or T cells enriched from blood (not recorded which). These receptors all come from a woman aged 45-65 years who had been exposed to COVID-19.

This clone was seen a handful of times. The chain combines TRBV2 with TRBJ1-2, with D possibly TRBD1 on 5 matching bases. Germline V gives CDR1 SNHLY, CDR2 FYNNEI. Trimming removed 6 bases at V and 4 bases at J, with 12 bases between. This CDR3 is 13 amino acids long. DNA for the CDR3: TGTGCCAGCAGGGCCAACAGGATCTATGGCTACACCTTC. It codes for CASRANRIYGYTF.

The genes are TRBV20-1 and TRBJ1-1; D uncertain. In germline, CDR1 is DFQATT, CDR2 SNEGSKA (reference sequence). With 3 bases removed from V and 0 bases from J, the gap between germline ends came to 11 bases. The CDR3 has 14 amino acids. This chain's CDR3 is CSASLRGLNTEAFF. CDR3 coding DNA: TGCAGTGCTAGTCTTCGGGGTCTGAACACTGAAGCTTTCTTT.

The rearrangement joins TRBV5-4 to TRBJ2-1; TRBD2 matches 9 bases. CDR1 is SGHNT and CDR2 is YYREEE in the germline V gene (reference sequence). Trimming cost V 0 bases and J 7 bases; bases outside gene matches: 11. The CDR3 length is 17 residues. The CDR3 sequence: CASSLARGGASRNEQFF. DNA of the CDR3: TGTGCCAGCAGCTTGGCTCGCGGGGGGGCCAGCCGGAATGAGCAGTTCTTC.

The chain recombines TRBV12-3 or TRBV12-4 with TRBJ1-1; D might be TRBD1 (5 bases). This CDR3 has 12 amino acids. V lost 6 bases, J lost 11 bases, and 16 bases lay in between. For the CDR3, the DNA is TGTGCCAGCAGACAATTCAGGGAAGGGGCTTTCTTT. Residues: CASRQFREGAFF.

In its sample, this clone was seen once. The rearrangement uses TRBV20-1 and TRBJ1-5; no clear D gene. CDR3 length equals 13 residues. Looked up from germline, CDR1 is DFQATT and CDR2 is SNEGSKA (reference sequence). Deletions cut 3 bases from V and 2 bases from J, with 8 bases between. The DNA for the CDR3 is TGCAGTGCTAGTGGGCAGGGCAATCAGCCCCAGCATTTT. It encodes CSASGQGNQPQHF.

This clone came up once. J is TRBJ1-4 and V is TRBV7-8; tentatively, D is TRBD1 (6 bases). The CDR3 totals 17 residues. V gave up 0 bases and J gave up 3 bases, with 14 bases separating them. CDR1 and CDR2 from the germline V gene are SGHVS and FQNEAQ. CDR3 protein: CASSLALAAGANEKLFF. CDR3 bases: TGTGCCAGCAGCTTAGCGCTGGCGGCAGGGGCTAATGAAAAACTGTTTTTT.

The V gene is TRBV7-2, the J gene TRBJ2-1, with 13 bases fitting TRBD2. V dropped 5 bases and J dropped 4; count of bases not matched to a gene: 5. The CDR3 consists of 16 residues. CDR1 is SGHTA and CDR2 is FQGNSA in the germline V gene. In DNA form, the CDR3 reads TGTGCCAGCAGCCTACAGACTAGCGGGGGGTACAATGAGCAGTTCTTC. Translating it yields CASSLQTSGGYNEQFF.

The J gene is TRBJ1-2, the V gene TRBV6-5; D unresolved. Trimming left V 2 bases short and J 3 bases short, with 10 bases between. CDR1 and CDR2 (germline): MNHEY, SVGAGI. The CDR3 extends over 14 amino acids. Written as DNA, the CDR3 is TGTGCCAGCAGTTACCGTGAGTTCTACTATGGCTACACCTTC. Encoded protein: CASSYREFYYGYTF.

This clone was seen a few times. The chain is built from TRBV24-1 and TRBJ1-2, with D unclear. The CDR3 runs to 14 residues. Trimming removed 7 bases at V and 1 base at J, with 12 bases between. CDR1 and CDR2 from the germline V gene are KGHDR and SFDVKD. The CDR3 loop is CATSLPILNYGYTF. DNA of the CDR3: TGTGCCACCAGCCTACCCATACTTAACTATGGCTACACCTTC.

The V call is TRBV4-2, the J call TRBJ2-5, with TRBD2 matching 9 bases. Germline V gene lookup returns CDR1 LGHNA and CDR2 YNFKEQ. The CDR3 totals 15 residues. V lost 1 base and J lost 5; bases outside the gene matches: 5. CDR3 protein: CASSQASGEGETQYF. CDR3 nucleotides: TGTGCCAGCAGCCAAGCTAGCGGGGAGGGGGAGACCCAGTACTTC.

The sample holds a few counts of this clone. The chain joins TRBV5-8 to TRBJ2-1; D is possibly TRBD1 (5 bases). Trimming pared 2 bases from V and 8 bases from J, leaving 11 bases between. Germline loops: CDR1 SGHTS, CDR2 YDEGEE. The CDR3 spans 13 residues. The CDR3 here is CASSFQGSDEQFF. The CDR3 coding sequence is TGTGCCAGCAGCTTCCAGGGTTCCGATGAGCAGTTCTTC.

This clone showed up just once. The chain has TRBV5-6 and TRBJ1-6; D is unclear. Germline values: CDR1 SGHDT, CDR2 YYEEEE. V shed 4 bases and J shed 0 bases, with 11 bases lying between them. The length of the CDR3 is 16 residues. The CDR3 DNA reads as TGTGCCAGCAGCAATCCTAGAAGCTCCTATAATTCACCCCTCCACTTT. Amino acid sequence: CASSNPRSSYNSPLHF.

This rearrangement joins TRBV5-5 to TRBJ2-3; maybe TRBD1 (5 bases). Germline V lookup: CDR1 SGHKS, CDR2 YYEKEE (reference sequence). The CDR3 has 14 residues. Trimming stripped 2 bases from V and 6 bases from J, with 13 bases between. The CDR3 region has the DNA TGTGCCAGCAGCTTTGTTAGGGGATTTGATACGCAGTATTTT. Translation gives CASSFVRGFDTQYF.

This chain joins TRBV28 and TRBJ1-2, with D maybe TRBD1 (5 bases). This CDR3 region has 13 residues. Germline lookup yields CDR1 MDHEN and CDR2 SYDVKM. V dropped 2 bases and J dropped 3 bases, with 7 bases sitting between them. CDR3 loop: CASSLDSYYGYTF. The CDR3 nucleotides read TGTGCCAGCAGTTTAGACAGTTACTATGGCTACACCTTC.

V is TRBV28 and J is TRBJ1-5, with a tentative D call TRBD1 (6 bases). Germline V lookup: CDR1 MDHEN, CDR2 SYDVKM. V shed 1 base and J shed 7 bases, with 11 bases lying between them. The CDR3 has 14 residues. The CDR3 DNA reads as TGTGCCAGCAGTTTATACGGACAGTTCCAGCCCCAGCATTTT. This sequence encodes CASSLYGQFQPQHF.

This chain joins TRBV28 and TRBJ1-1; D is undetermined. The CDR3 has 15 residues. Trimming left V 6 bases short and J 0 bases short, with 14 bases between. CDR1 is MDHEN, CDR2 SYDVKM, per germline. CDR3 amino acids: CASSLSIQMNTEAFF. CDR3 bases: TGTGCCAGCAGCTTGAGTATTCAAATGAACACTGAAGCTTTCTTT.

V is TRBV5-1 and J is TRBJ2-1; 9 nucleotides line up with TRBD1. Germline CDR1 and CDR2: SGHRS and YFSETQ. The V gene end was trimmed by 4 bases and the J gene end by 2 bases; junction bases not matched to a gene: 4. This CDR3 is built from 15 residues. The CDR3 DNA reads TGCGCCAGCAGCCAGGGACAGGGCACCTACAATGAGCAGTTCTTC. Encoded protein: CASSQGQGTYNEQFF.

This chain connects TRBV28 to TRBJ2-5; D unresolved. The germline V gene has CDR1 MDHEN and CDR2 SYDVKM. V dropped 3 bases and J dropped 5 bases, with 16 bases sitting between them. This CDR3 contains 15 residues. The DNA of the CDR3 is TGTGCCAGCAGTTTCTCCGGGTTCGGCACGGAGACCCAGTACTTC. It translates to CASSFSGFGTETQYF.

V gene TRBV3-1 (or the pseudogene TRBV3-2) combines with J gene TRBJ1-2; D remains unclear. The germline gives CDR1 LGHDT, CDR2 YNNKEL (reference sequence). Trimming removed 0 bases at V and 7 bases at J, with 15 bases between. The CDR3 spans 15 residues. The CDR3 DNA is TGTGCCAGCAGCCAAGATCCAGGCCGGGAGGGTGGCTACACCTTC. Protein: CASSQDPGREGGYTF.

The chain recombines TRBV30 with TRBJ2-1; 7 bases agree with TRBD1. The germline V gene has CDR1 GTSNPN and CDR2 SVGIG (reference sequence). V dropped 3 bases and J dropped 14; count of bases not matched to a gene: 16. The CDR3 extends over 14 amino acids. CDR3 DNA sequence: TGTGCCTGGAGAAAGACCGGACAGGCGGAGCGTGAGTTCTTC. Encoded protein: CAWRKTGQAEREFF.

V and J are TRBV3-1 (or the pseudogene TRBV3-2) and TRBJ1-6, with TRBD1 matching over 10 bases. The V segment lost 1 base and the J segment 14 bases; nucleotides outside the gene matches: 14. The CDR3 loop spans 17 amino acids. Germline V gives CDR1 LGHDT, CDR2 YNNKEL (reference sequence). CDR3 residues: CASSQVGGTGAAGTLHF. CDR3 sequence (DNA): TGTGCCAGCAGCCAAGTAGGGGGGACAGGGGCCGCCGGGACCCTCCACTTT.

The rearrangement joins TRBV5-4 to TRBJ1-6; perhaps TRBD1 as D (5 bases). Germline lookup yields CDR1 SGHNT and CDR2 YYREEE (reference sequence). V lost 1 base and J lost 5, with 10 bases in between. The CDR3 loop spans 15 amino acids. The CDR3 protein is CASSLRTPDNSPLHF. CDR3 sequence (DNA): TGTGCCAGCAGCTTGAGGACACCAGATAATTCACCCCTCCACTTT.

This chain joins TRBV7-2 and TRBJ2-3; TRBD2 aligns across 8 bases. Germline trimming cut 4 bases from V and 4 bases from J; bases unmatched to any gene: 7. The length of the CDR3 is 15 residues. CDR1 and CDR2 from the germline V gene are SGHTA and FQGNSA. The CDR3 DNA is TGTGCCAGCAGCTGGGGACTAGGCGGCGCAGATACGCAGTATTTT. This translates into CASSWGLGGADTQYF.

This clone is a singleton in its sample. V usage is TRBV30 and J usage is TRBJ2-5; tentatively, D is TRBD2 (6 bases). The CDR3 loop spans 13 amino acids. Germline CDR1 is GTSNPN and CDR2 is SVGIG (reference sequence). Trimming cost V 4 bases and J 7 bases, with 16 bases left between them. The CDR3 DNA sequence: TGTGCCTGGAAAGGACATCCCGGGGGGACCCAGTACTTC. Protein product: CAWKGHPGGTQYF. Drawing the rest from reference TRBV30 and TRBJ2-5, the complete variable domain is SQTIHQWPATLVQPVGSPLSLECTVEGTSNPNLYWYRQAAGRGLQLLFYSVGIGQISSEVPQNLSASRPQDRQFILSSKKLLLSDSGFYLCAWKGHPGGTQYFGPGTRLLVL.

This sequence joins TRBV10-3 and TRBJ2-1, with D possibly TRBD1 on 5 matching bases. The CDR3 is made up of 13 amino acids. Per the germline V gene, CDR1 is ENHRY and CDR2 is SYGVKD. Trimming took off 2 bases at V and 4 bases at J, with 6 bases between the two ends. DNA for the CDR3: TGTGCCATCAGTGAGGCAGGGTACAATGAGCAGTTCTTC. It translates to CAISEAGYNEQFF.

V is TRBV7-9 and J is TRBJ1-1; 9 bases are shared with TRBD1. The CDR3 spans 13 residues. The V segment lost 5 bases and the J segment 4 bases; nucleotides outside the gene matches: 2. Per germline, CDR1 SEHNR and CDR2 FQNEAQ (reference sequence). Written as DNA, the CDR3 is TGTGCCAGCAGCAAGACAGGGGGCACTGAAGCTTTCTTT. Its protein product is CASSKTGGTEAFF.

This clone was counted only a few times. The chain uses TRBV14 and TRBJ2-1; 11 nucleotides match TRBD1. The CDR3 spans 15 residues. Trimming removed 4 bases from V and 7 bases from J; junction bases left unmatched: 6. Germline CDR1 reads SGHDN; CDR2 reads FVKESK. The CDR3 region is CASSLRTGGFNEQFF. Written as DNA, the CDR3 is TGTGCCAGCAGCCTGAGGACAGGGGGCTTTAATGAGCAGTTCTTC. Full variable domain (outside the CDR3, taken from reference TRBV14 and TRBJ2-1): EAGVTQFPSHSVIEKGQTVTLRCDPISGHDNLYWYRRVMGKEIKFLLHFVKESKQDESGMPNNRFLAERTGGTYSTLKVQPAELEDSGVYFCASSLRTGGFNEQFFGPGTRLTVL.

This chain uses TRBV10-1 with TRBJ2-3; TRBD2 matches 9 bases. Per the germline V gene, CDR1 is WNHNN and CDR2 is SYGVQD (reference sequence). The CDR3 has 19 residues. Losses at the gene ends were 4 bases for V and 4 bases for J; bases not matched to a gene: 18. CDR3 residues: CASSALPAGGPLGADTQYF. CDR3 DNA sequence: TGCGCCAGCAGTGCGTTGCCAGCGGGGGGCCCGCTTGGGGCAGATACGCAGTATTTT.

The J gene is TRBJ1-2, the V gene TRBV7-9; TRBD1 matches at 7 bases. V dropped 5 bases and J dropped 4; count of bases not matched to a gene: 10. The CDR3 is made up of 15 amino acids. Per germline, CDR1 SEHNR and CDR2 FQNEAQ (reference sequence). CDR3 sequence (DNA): TGTGCCAGCAGCAACTCGAGGGGGCATGGCTATGGCTACACCTTC. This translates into CASSNSRGHGYGYTF.

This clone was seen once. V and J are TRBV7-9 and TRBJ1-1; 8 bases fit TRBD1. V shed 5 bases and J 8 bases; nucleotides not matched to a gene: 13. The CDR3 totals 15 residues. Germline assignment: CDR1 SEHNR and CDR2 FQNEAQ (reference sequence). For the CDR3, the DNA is TGTGCCAGCAGCAATCGGGACAGGACCCGACGGGAAGCTTTCTTT. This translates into CASSNRDRTRREAFF.